Listed below are T cell receptor beta chains from one sample, sequenced in a study of blood T cell repertoires in COVID-19. Clones were sequenced by immunoSEQ multiplex PCR, and TCRdb holds only the in-frame ones, with some missing. The table lists approximately 220,000 clones, about four fifths of them singletons, with approximately 1.3% in the top ten. Sequenced sample: PBMCs or T cells enriched from blood (not recorded which). These receptors came from a woman aged 40 to 49 with acute COVID-19. CDR3s include the opening cysteine and the closing phenylalanine or tryptophan. A D gene is named only where the DNA matches it firmly. For some rows the clone size is stated as once, few or many, or as a class when expanded; others skip it.

NA | TRBJ2-5 | TRBV11-3 | few | CASIYRETQYF | TGTGCCAGCATCTATAGAGAGACCCAGTACTTC
TRBD1 | TRBJ2-3 | TRBV5-1 | NA | CASSLGQGSDTQYF | TGCGCCAGCAGCCTGGGACAGGGTTCAGATACGCAGTATTTT
NA | TRBJ1-2 | TRBV6-1 | NA | CASSEARVISGYTF | TGTGCCAGCAGTGAAGCAAGAGTAATAAGTGGCTACACCTTC
NA | TRBJ1-6 | TRBV30 | NA | CAWSARGAPRGSPLHF | TGTGCCTGGAGTGCCCGCGGGGCCCCTCGGGGTTCACCCCTCCACTTT
NA | TRBJ1-2 | TRBV7-9 | NA | CASSLQGTYGYTF | TGTGCCAGCAGCTTACAGGGGACCTATGGCTACACCTTC
NA | TRBJ1-3 | TRBV3-1/TRBV3-2 | NA | CASTLVGGARGNTIYF | TGTGCCAGCACCCTTGTGGGGGGAGCGAGGGGAAACACCATATATTTT
NA | TRBJ1-2 | TRBV28 | NA | CASSLLVDRIYGYTF | TGTGCCAGCAGTTTATTGGTCGACAGAATCTATGGCTACACCTTC
TRBD1 | TRBJ2-7 | TRBV14 | few | CASSQEMDRVTYEQYF | TGTGCCAGCAGCCAGGAGATGGACAGGGTAACCTACGAGCAGTACTTC
NA | TRBJ2-2 | TRBV19 | NA | CASRVGSNTGELFF | TGTGCCAGTCGAGTTGGGAGTAACACCGGGGAGCTGTTTTTT
NA | TRBJ2-7 | TRBV6-2/TRBV6-3 | NA | CASTPAGIVYEQYF | TGTGCCAGCACCCCCGCGGGGATAGTCTACGAGCAGTACTTC
NA | TRBJ2-3 | TRBV4-1 | NA | CASSQETWRTDTQYF | TGCGCCAGCAGCCAAGAAACGTGGCGGACAGATACGCAGTATTTT
TRBD2 | TRBJ2-5 | TRBV5-4 | NA | CASSLEPAGGPETQYF | TGTGCCAGCAGCTTGGAGCCAGCGGGAGGGCCAGAGACCCAGTACTTC
NA | TRBJ1-6 | TRBV7-8 | NA | CASSLVGGVDYNSPLHF | TGTGCCAGCAGCTTAGTGGGGGGTGTAGACTATAATTCACCCCTCCACTTT
TRBD1 | TRBJ1-5 | TRBV19 | NA | CASSLEGTAYTNQPQHF | TGTGCCAGTAGCCTAGAAGGGACAGCCTACACCAATCAGCCCCAGCATTTT
NA | TRBJ1-1 | TRBV27 | NA | CASSLMGRAFF | TGTGCCAGCAGTTTGATGGGCCGGGCTTTCTTT
NA | TRBJ1-4 | TRBV5-1 | NA | CASSLAGTPGEKLFF | TGCGCCAGCAGCTTGGCCGGGACTCCGGGTGAAAAACTGTTTTTT
NA | TRBJ2-7 | TRBV11-3 | once | CASSLSSLKTYEQYF | TGTGCCAGCAGCTTATCGAGCCTGAAAACCTACGAGCAGTACTTC
TRBD2 | TRBJ2-5 | TRBV13 | NA | CASSSVGLAGVETQYF | TGTGCCAGCAGCTCGGTTGGACTAGCGGGAGTGGAGACCCAGTACTTC
TRBD1 | TRBJ2-7 | TRBV3-1/TRBV3-2 | NA | CASSPRTGGGEQYF | TGTGCCAGCAGCCCCCGGACAGGGGGCGGCGAGCAGTACTTC
NA | TRBJ2-2 | TRBV28 | NA | CASSFSSGTGELFF | TGTGCCAGCAGTTTTTCCAGCGGCACCGGGGAGCTGTTTTTT
NA | TRBJ2-5 | TRBV6-2/TRBV6-3 | NA | CASSWAPRGETQYF | TGTGCCAGCAGTTGGGCCCCTAGGGGGGAGACCCAGTACTTC
NA | TRBJ2-1 | TRBV23-1 | once | CASKLHNEQFF | TGCGCCAGCAAGCTTCACAATGAGCAGTTCTTC
TRBD1 | TRBJ1-1 | TRBV7-9 | NA | CASSLSTGGYTEAFF | TGTGCCAGCAGCTTATCGACAGGGGGCTACACTGAAGCTTTCTTT
NA | TRBJ1-1 | TRBV7-9 | NA | CASSTGVNTEAFF | TGTGCCAGCAGTACAGGTGTTAACACTGAAGCTTTCTTT
NA | TRBJ2-7 | TRBV10-3 | NA | CAHGGDEGEQYF | TGTGCCCACGGAGGGGATGAGGGCGAGCAGTACTTC
NA | TRBJ1-2 | TRBV11-2 | NA | CASSTHFQGNYGYTF | TGTGCCAGCAGCACACACTTCCAGGGGAACTATGGCTACACCTTC
TRBD1 | TRBJ2-7 | TRBV3-1/TRBV3-2 | NA | CASSQGQGASYEQYF | TGTGCCAGCAGCCAGGGACAGGGGGCCTCCTACGAGCAGTACTTC
TRBD2 | TRBJ2-7 | TRBV15 | NA | CATSRGLADYEQYF | TGTGCCACCAGCAGAGGACTAGCGGATTACGAGCAGTACTTC
NA | TRBJ1-5 | TRBV28 | NA | CASSPGGAVPQPQHF | TGTGCCAGCAGCCCGGGGGGGGCGGTTCCTCAGCCCCAGCATTTT
TRBD2 | TRBJ2-1 | TRBV6-1 | few | CASSGRQAGLANEQFF | TGTGCCAGCAGTGGCCGCCAAGCGGGGTTAGCCAATGAGCAGTTCTTC
NA | TRBJ1-4 | TRBV5-6 | NA | CASSSLPVATNEKLFF | TGTGCCAGCAGCTCCTTACCAGTTGCAACTAATGAAAAACTGTTTTTT
NA | TRBJ2-7 | TRBV5-6 | NA | CASSLSGHEQYF | TGTGCCAGCAGCTTGTCAGGCCACGAGCAGTACTTC
NA | TRBJ1-2 | TRBV5-1 | NA | CASSLDRTNYGYTF | TGCGCCAGCAGCCTGGACAGAACTAACTATGGCTACACCTTC
TRBD1 | TRBJ1-3 | TRBV7-9 | NA | CASSSATGSSGNTIYF | TGTGCCAGCAGCTCAGCGACAGGGAGCTCTGGAAACACCATATATTTT
TRBD2 | TRBJ2-1 | TRBV9 | few | CASSRGLADEQFF | TGTGCCAGCAGCAGAGGACTAGCCGATGAGCAGTTCTTC
TRBD1 | TRBJ1-2 | TRBV5-6 | NA | CASRVDRAAGYTF | TGTGCCAGCAGGGTGGACAGGGCAGCTGGCTACACCTTC
NA | TRBJ2-7 | TRBV2 | NA | CASFSAAAVSYEQYF | TGTGCCAGCTTTTCTGCGGCGGCGGTCTCCTACGAGCAGTACTTC
TRBD2 | TRBJ2-3 | TRBV6-5 | NA | CASRPLADPGDTQYF | TGTGCCAGCAGACCACTAGCGGATCCAGGGGATACGCAGTATTTT
TRBD1 | TRBJ2-7 | TRBV7-2 | NA | CASSWDRSYEQYF | TGTGCCAGCAGCTGGGACAGATCCTACGAGCAGTACTTC
TRBD2 | TRBJ2-1 | TRBV10-2 | NA | CASSVTSGGSYNEQFF | TGCGCCAGCAGTGTAACCAGCGGGGGCTCCTACAATGAGCAGTTCTTC
NA | TRBJ2-7 | TRBV14 | once | CASSQLVSYEQYF | TGTGCCAGCAGCCAACTAGTGTCCTACGAGCAGTACTTC
TRBD2 | TRBJ2-1 | TRBV7-2 | NA | CASSLGLAGVNEQFF | TGTGCCAGCAGCTTAGGACTAGCGGGGGTGAATGAGCAGTTCTTC
NA | TRBJ2-7 | TRBV5-1 | NA | CASSLALSPGLRDEQYF | TGCGCCAGCAGCTTGGCCCTCTCTCCTGGCCTTCGGGACGAGCAGTACTTC
TRBD2 | TRBJ2-7 | TRBV5-4 | NA | CASSLPGGASSGYEQYF | TGTGCCAGCAGCCTACCGGGGGGGGCTAGCTCGGGTTACGAGCAGTACTTC
TRBD2 | TRBJ2-7 | TRBV7-8 | NA | CASSLVAGGDYEQYF | TGTGCCAGCAGCTTGGTAGCGGGAGGAGACTACGAGCAGTACTTC
TRBD1 | TRBJ1-2 | TRBV7-9 | NA | CASSTGQGGYTF | TGTGCCAGCAGCACTGGACAGGGTGGCTACACCTTC
TRBD1 | TRBJ1-1 | TRBV18 | NA | CASSPKGAGGINTEAFF | TGTGCCAGCTCACCAAAGGGCGCAGGGGGAATAAACACTGAAGCTTTCTTT
TRBD1 | TRBJ1-4 | TRBV5-1 | NA | CASSLATGSNEKLFF | TGCGCCAGCAGCTTGGCGACAGGGTCTAATGAAAAACTGTTTTTT
NA | TRBJ1-1 | TRBV4-3 | NA | CASARQEDTEAFF | TGCGCCAGCGCCCGACAGGAGGACACTGAAGCTTTCTTT
TRBD2 | TRBJ2-7 | TRBV19 | NA | CASSLRLAGHEQYF | TGTGCCAGTAGTCTGAGACTAGCGGGGCACGAGCAGTACTTC
TRBD1 | TRBJ2-7 | TRBV5-1 | few | CASSKDRERYEQYF | TGCGCCAGCAGCAAAGACAGGGAGAGGTACGAGCAGTACTTC
NA | TRBJ2-7 | TRBV10-1 | few | CASSGTLTGEQYF | TGCGCCAGCAGTGGAACTTTGACGGGGGAGCAGTACTTC
NA | TRBJ2-2 | TRBV6-1 | NA | CASSEVRANTGELFF | TGTGCCAGCAGTGAAGTCAGGGCGAACACCGGGGAGCTGTTTTTT